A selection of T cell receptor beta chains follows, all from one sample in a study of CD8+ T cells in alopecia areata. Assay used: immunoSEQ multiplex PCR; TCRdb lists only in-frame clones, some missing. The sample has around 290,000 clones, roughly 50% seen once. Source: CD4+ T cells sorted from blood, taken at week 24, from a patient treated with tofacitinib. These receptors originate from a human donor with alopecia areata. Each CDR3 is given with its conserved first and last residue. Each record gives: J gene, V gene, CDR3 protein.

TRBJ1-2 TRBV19 CASSMIGRQGKGYTF
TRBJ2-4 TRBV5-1 CASSHQEVNIQYF
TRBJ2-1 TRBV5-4 CASINQGYNEQFF
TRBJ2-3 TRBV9 CASSAIDGGAQYF
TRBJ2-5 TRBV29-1 CSATRPGGPAGETQYF
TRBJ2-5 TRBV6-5 CASSPPGLQETQYF
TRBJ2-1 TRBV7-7 CASSLALGDSYNEQFF
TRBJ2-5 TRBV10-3 CATGPGQGVGETQYF
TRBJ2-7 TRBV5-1 CASSLGGTGPYEQYF
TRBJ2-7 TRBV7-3 CASSPTGGEEQYF
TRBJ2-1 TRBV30 CAWSVGGGRYNEQFF